A selection of T cell receptor beta chains follows, all from one sample in a study of blood T cells in healthy people across ages. Each CDR3 protein is one row after TCRdb ran MiXCR on the 5' RACE reads. The sample includes approximately 830,000 distinct CDR3 sequences, 55% to 65% of them seen just once. Source material: blood. These receptor sequences come from a man under 40 in good health. Each CDR3 is given with its conserved first and last residue. A D gene is named only where the DNA matches it firmly. The size of a clone is reported for some rows only, either as once, few or many, or as a class for expanded clones.

V: TRBV20-1
D: TRBD1
J: TRBJ2-7
size: .
DNA: TGCAGTGCCCCCCGGTCGGGTAACAGGGGGCCCTCCTACGAGCAGTACTTC
CDR3: CSAPRSGNRGPSYEQYF

V: TRBV2
D: .
J: TRBJ2-7
size: .
DNA: TGTGCCAGCACCGCCCGGCAGGATTCCTACGAGCAGTACTTC
CDR3: CASTARQDSYEQYF

V: TRBV7-9
D: .
J: TRBJ1-6
size: .
DNA: TGTGCCAGCAGCTCAGTCCGGGCCACCAGCACACCCCTCCACTTT
CDR3: CASSSVRATSTPLHF

V: TRBV7-8
D: .
J: TRBJ2-1
size: .
DNA: TGTGCCAGCAGCCGAATTACAGGGGCCGGAGGGCCCGAGCAGTTCTTC
CDR3: CASSRITGAGGPEQFF

V: TRBV7-2
D: .
J: TRBJ1-5
size: few
DNA: TGTGCCAGCAGCTTAGATACTGGTGGCAATCAGCCCCAGCATTTT
CDR3: CASSLDTGGNQPQHF

V: TRBV18
D: .
J: TRBJ2-4
size: .
DNA: TGTGCCAGCTCACGAGGCAGACTAAACATTCAGTACTTC
CDR3: CASSRGRLNIQYF

V: TRBV7-7
D: .
J: TRBJ2-1
size: .
DNA: TGTGCCAGCAGCAAATGGGGGGTCGGGGTGAATGAGCAGTTCTTC
CDR3: CASSKWGVGVNEQFF

V: TRBV4-2
D: TRBD2
J: TRBJ2-1
size: few
DNA: TGTGCCAGCAGCCAAGAGACTAGCGGGGGGCACAATGAGCAGTTCTTC
CDR3: CASSQETSGGHNEQFF

V: TRBV10-3
D: TRBD2
J: TRBJ2-7
size: few
DNA: TGTGCCATCACCTCGACTAGCGGCTACGAGCAGTACTTC
CDR3: CAITSTSGYEQYF

V: TRBV18
D: .
J: TRBJ2-6
size: .
DNA: TGTGCCAGCTCACCCCGGACAGTCCAAACTGGGGCCAACGTCCTGACTTTC
CDR3: CASSPRTVQTGANVLTF

V: TRBV20-1
D: .
J: TRBJ2-3
size: .
DNA: TGCAGTGCTAGTCAGGGAGCCAGGGGAAGAGATACGCAGTATTTT
CDR3: CSASQGARGRDTQYF

V: TRBV7-2
D: .
J: TRBJ2-7
size: .
DNA: TGTGCCAGCTGCTTAGACCACTACGAGCAGTACTTC
CDR3: CASCLDHYEQYF

V: TRBV9
D: TRBD2
J: TRBJ2-1
size: .
DNA: TGTGCCAGCAGCTTCCCTAGCGGGGGGGCCTCGAGCTCCTACAATGAGCAGTTCTTC
CDR3: CASSFPSGGASSSYNEQFF

V: TRBV28
D: TRBD1
J: TRBJ2-7
size: .
DNA: TGTGCCAGCGGGACAGGGTGGTACGAGCAGTACTTC
CDR3: CASGTGWYEQYF

V: TRBV6-2/TRBV6-3
D: .
J: TRBJ2-1
size: few
DNA: TGTGCCAGCAGTTACTCTATGGGGGGGGGCCGAAATGAGCAGTTCTTC
CDR3: CASSYSMGGGRNEQFF

V: TRBV9
D: .
J: TRBJ2-1
size: .
DNA: TGTGCCAGCAGCTCTTCGGGGATTGAGCAGTTCTTC
CDR3: CASSSSGIEQFF

V: TRBV28
D: .
J: TRBJ2-6
size: few
DNA: TGTGCCAGCAGTTTATGGGGCTCTGGGGCCAACGTCCTGACTTTC
CDR3: CASSLWGSGANVLTF

V: TRBV6-6
D: .
J: TRBJ1-2
size: .
DNA: TGTGCCAGCAGTTATCGCAGGGGCGGTGGAGGCTACACCTTC
CDR3: CASSYRRGGGGYTF

V: TRBV10-3
D: TRBD1
J: TRBJ2-7
size: .
DNA: TGTGCCATCAGTACCGAGACAGGGGACGAGCAGTACTTC
CDR3: CAISTETGDEQYF

V: TRBV5-1
D: TRBD1
J: TRBJ2-7
size: many
DNA: TGCGCCAGCAGCCTAAGACAGGGGACCTACGAGCAGTACTTC
CDR3: CASSLRQGTYEQYF

V: TRBV5-1
D: .
J: TRBJ2-3
size: .
DNA: TGCGCCAGCAGCTTGGTAGGGGACAGCACAGATACGCAGTATTTT
CDR3: CASSLVGDSTDTQYF

V: TRBV27
D: .
J: TRBJ2-7
size: .
DNA: TGTGCCAGCAGTCCCACGACCTCCTACGAGCAGTACTTC
CDR3: CASSPTTSYEQYF

V: TRBV10-3
D: .
J: TRBJ2-7
size: .
DNA: TGTGCCATCAGTGAAGGGGGACTCTACGAGCAGTACTTC
CDR3: CAISEGGLYEQYF

V: TRBV7-3
D: TRBD2
J: TRBJ2-3
size: .
DNA: TGTGCCAGCAGCGCCGGCGGGGGGTCCCTAGATACGCAGTATTTT
CDR3: CASSAGGGSLDTQYF

V: TRBV20-1
D: TRBD1
J: TRBJ1-1
size: .
DNA: TGCAGTGCTAGGGACTCGGGCAGGGGGGATACTGAAGCTTTCTTT
CDR3: CSARDSGRGDTEAFF

V: TRBV5-1
D: .
J: TRBJ2-7
size: .
DNA: TGCGCCAACTCCAGGACACAAAGCTACGAGCAGTACTTC
CDR3: CANSRTQSYEQYF

V: TRBV24-1
D: TRBD1
J: TRBJ2-3
size: .
DNA: TGTGCCACCAGTGTACCGGGACAGGGCGCAGATACGCAGTATTTT
CDR3: CATSVPGQGADTQYF

V: TRBV29-1
D: TRBD2
J: TRBJ2-1
size: .
DNA: TGCAGCGTTGCGGGACTAGCGGGGGGGCGTTCCTACAATGAGCAGTTCTTC
CDR3: CSVAGLAGGRSYNEQFF

V: TRBV29-1
D: .
J: TRBJ2-1
size: .
DNA: TGCAGCGTTGAACCCGAACGTAACGGGGGAGCCAATGAGCAGTTCTTC
CDR3: CSVEPERNGGANEQFF

V: TRBV5-1
D: .
J: TRBJ2-1
size: .
DNA: TGCGCCAGCAGCTTGGGACCCTCGGTAAATGAGCAGTTCTTC
CDR3: CASSLGPSVNEQFF

V: TRBV9
D: TRBD2
J: TRBJ2-7
size: .
DNA: TGTGCCAGCAGCCCACCAACACTAGCGGGGGCCTACAATGAGCAGTACTTC
CDR3: CASSPPTLAGAYNEQYF

V: TRBV7-2
D: TRBD1
J: TRBJ2-7
size: few
DNA: TGTGCCACCCGAATCGGCCGACAGGGAACCTACGAGCAGTACTTC
CDR3: CATRIGRQGTYEQYF

V: TRBV6-5
D: .
J: TRBJ2-1
size: .
DNA: TGTGCCAGCAGTTACGTCAGGACAGATAATGAGCAGTTCTTC
CDR3: CASSYVRTDNEQFF

V: TRBV25-1
D: TRBD2
J: TRBJ2-7
size: few
DNA: TGTGCCAGCTCATCTCCGGGACTAGGAATCAACGAGCAGTACTTC
CDR3: CASSSPGLGINEQYF

V: TRBV18
D: .
J: TRBJ1-5
size: .
DNA: TGTGCCAGCTCACCACCGCTTCGAGATAGCAATCAGCCCCAGCATTTT
CDR3: CASSPPLRDSNQPQHF

V: TRBV29-1
D: .
J: TRBJ2-3
size: .
DNA: TGCAGCGCCCAAAGGGGGAACACAGATACGCAGTATTTT
CDR3: CSAQRGNTDTQYF

V: TRBV7-9
D: TRBD1
J: TRBJ1-2
size: few
DNA: TGTGCCAGCAGACCTACGGACAGGGACGGCTACACCTTC
CDR3: CASRPTDRDGYTF

V: TRBV2
D: .
J: TRBJ2-3
size: few
DNA: TGTGCCAGCAGTAGACTGGGGGGCACAGATACGCAGTATTTT
CDR3: CASSRLGGTDTQYF

V: TRBV18
D: .
J: TRBJ1-2
size: .
DNA: TGTGCCAGCAGGGAGGACGGCAACTATGGCTACACCTTC
CDR3: CASREDGNYGYTF

V: TRBV20-1
D: TRBD2
J: TRBJ2-3
size: .
DNA: TGCAGTGCTGGGACTAGCGGGGGATACACAGATACGCAGTATTTT
CDR3: CSAGTSGGYTDTQYF

V: TRBV12-3/TRBV12-4
D: TRBD1
J: TRBJ1-3
size: .
DNA: TGTGCCAGCAGTACCGGGACAGGGGGTCAGGCAGGAAACACCATATATTTT
CDR3: CASSTGTGGQAGNTIYF

V: TRBV13
D: TRBD1
J: TRBJ1-2
size: few
DNA: TGTGCCAGCGAATACAGGGGGATCTATGGCTACACCTTC
CDR3: CASEYRGIYGYTF

V: TRBV27
D: .
J: TRBJ1-1
size: .
DNA: TGTGCCAGCAGTTTGTCACAGGGTTTGAGGACTGAAGCTTTCTTT
CDR3: CASSLSQGLRTEAFF

V: TRBV10-3
D: TRBD1
J: TRBJ2-5
size: .
DNA: TGTACCATCAGGGGCGACAGGGGCGGAGAGACCCAGTACTTC
CDR3: CTIRGDRGGETQYF

V: TRBV12-3/TRBV12-4
D: .
J: TRBJ2-7
size: .
DNA: TGTGCCAGCAGTTTGTGGACGCAGGACGAGCAGTACTTC
CDR3: CASSLWTQDEQYF

V: TRBV4-3
D: .
J: TRBJ1-1
size: .
DNA: TGCGCCAGCAGCCAGATCTCCGGGACACCGAACACTGAAGCTTTCTTT
CDR3: CASSQISGTPNTEAFF

V: TRBV20-1
D: TRBD1
J: TRBJ2-4
size: .
DNA: TGCAGTGCGGACAGGGCCTCCGGAAACATTCAGTACTTC
CDR3: CSADRASGNIQYF

V: TRBV20-1
D: TRBD1
J: TRBJ1-1
size: .
DNA: TGCAGTGCTAGACCCGGGACAGGGCCGGGGGTCCTGGGCACTGAAGCTTTCTTT
CDR3: CSARPGTGPGVLGTEAFF

V: TRBV15
D: TRBD1
J: TRBJ1-2
size: .
DNA: TGTGCCACCAGCAGAGTTACAGGGGGTGGCTACACCTTC
CDR3: CATSRVTGGGYTF

V: TRBV6-2/TRBV6-3
D: TRBD2
J: TRBJ2-7
size: few
DNA: TGTGCCAGCAGCCCGGGACTAGCGGGCAGATTCTACGAGCAGTACTTC
CDR3: CASSPGLAGRFYEQYF

V: TRBV12-3/TRBV12-4
D: TRBD2
J: TRBJ2-7
size: .
DNA: TGTGCCAGCAGTTCTAGCGGGGGGGTATTCGAGCAGTACTTC
CDR3: CASSSSGGVFEQYF

V: TRBV13
D: .
J: TRBJ2-1
size: .
DNA: TGTGCCAGCAGCAGACCCCTCGGGGGCGGTTACAATGAGCAGTTCTTC
CDR3: CASSRPLGGGYNEQFF

V: TRBV12-3/TRBV12-4
D: .
J: TRBJ1-5
size: few
DNA: TGTGCCAGCAGCAGACAAGTTAATCAGCCCCAGCATTTT
CDR3: CASSRQVNQPQHF

V: TRBV20-1
D: TRBD1
J: TRBJ2-7
size: few
DNA: TGCAGTGCTACGGGACAGGGGGCCTACGAGCAGTACTTC
CDR3: CSATGQGAYEQYF